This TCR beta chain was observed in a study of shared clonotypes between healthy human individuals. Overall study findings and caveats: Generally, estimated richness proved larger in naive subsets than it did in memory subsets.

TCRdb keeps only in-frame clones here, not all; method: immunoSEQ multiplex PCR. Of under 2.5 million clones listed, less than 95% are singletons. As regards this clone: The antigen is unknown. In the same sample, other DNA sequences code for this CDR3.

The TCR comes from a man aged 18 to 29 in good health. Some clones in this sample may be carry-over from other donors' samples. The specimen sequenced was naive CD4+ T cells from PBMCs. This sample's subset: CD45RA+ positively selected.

CDR3 sequence reads: CASSVVGAGELFF. The CDR3 DNA is TGTGCCAGCAGCGTAGTCGGGGCCGGGGAGCTGTTTTTT. The V gene is TRBV9, the J gene TRBJ2-2, with a weak D call TRBD2 (5 bases). CDR1 and CDR2 from the germline V gene are SGDLS and YYNGEE. The V gene lost 0 bases and the J gene lost 6 bases, with 6 bases spanning the gap. This CDR3 is 13 amino acids long.